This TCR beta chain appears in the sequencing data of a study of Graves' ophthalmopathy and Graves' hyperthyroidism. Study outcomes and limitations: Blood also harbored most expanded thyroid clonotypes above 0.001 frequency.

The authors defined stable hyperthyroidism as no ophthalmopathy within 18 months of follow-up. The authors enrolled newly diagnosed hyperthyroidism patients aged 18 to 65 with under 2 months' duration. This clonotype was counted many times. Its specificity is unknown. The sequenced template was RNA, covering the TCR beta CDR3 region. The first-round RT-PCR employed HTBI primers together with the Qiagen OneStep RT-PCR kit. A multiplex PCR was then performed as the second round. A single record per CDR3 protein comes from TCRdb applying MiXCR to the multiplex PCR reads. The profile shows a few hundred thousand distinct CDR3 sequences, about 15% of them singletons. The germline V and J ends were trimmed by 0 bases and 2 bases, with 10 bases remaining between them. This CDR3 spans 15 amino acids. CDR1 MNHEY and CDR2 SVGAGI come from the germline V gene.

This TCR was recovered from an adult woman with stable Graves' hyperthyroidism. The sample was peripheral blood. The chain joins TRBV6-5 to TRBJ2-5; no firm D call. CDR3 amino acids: CASSYSGAEQETQYF. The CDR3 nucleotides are TGTGCCAGCAGTTACTCGGGTGCGGAACAAGAGACCCAGTACTTC.